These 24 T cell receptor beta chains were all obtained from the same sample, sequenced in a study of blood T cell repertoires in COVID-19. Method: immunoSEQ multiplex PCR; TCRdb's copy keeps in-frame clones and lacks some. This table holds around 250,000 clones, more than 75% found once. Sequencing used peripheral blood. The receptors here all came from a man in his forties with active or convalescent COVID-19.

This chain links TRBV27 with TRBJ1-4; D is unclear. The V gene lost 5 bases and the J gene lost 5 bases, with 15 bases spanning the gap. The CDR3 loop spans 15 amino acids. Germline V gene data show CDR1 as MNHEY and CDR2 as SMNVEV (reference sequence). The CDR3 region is CASSPPVPRNEKLFF. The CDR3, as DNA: TGTGCCAGCAGTCCCCCAGTACCCAGAAATGAAAAACTGTTTTTT.

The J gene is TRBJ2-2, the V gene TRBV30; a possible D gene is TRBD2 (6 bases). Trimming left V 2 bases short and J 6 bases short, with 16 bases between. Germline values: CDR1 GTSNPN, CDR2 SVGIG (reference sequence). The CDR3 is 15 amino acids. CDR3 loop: CAWSWRGTRAGELFF. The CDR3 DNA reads TGTGCCTGGAGTTGGAGGGGAACGCGCGCCGGGGAGCTGTTTTTT.

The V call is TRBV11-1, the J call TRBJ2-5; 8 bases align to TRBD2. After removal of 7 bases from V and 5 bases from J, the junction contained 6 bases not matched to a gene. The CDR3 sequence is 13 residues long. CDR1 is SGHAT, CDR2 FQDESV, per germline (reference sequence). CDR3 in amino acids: CASTRGGLETQYF. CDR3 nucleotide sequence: TGTGCCAGCACTCGCGGGGGGTTGGAGACCCAGTACTTC. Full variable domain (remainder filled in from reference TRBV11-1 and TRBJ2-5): EAEVAQSPRYKITEKSQAVAFWCDPISGHATLYWYRQILGQGPELLVQFQDESVVDDSQLPKDRFSAERLKGVDSTLKIQPAELGDSAMYLCASTRGGLETQYFGPGTRLLVL.

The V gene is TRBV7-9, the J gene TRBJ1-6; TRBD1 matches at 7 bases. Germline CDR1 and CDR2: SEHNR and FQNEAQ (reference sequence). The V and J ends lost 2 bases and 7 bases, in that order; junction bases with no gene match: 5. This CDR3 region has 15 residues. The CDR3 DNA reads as TGTGCCAGCAGCTTACGAGGGACAGACAATTCACCCCTCCACTTT. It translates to CASSLRGTDNSPLHF.

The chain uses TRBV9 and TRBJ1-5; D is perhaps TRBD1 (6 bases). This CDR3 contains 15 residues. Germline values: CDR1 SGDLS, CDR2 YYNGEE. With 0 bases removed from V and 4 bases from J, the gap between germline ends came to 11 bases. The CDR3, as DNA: TGTGCCAGCAGCGTAGATTGGGGGCCGAATCAGCCCCAGCATTTT. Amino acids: CASSVDWGPNQPQHF.

In DNA, the CDR3 is TGTGCCTGGAGTGGTGTGGGGGCTGGCTACACCTTC. Amino acid sequence: CAWSGVGAGYTF. The chain recombines TRBV30 with TRBJ1-2, with D tentatively TRBD1 (6 bases). In germline, CDR1 is GTSNPN, CDR2 SVGIG (reference sequence). The CDR3 is 12 amino acids. V was trimmed by 1 base and J by 7 bases, leaving 10 bases between them.

In nucleotides, the CDR3 is TGTGCCAGCAGCTTAGTCGCGTACGGGGAGCTGTTTTTT. Encoded protein: CASSLVAYGELFF. V gene TRBV11-3 combines with J gene TRBJ2-2; the D is unclear. Trimming stripped 1 base from V and 7 bases from J, with 7 bases between. This CDR3 is 13 amino acids long. Germline V gives CDR1 SGHNT, CDR2 YENEEA.

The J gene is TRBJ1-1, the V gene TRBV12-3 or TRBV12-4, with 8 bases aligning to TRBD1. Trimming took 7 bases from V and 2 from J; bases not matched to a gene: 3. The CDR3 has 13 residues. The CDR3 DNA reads TGTGCCAGCACTGACAGGGGTAACACTGAAGCTTTCTTT. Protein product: CASTDRGNTEAFF.

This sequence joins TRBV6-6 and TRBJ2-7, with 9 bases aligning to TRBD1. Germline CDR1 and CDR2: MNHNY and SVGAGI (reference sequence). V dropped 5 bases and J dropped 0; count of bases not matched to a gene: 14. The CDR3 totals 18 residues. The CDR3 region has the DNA TGTGCCAGCAGTCGTTGGGACAGGGTAACCGCTAGCTCCTACGAGCAGTACTTC. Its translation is CASSRWDRVTASSYEQYF.

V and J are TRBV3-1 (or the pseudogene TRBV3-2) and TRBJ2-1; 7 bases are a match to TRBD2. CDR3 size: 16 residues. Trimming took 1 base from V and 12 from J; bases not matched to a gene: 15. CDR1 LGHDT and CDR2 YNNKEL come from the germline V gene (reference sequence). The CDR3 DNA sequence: TGTGCCAGCAGCCAAGTCGGAGCGGGATTTAGCCGAGGGCAGTTCTTC. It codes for CASSQVGAGFSRGQFF.

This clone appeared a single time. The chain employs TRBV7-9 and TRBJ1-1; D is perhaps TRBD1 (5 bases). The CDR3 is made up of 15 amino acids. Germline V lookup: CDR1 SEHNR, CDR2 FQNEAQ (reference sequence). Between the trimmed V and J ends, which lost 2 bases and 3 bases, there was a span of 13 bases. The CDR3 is CASSLSRVSDTEAFF. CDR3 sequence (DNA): TGTGCCAGCAGCTTAAGCAGGGTTTCGGACACTGAAGCTTTCTTT.

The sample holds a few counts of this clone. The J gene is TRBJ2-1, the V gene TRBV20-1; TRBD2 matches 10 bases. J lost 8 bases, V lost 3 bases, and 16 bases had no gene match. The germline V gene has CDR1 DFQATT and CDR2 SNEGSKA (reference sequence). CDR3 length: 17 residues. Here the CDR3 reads CSASSWGGQREGYEQFF. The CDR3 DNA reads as TGCAGTGCTAGTTCGTGGGGGGGCCAGCGGGAGGGATATGAGCAGTTCTTC.

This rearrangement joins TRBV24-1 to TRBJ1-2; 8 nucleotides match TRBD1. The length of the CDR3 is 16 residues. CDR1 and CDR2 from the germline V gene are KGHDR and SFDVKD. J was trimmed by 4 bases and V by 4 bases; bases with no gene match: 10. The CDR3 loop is CATSDGQGLEGYGYTF. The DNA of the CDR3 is TGTGCCACCAGTGACGGACAGGGATTGGAGGGCTATGGCTACACCTTC.

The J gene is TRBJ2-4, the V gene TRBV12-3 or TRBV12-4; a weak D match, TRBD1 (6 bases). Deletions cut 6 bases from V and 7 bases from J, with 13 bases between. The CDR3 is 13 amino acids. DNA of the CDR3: TGTGCCAGCAGCCTACAGGGTCCTAACATTCAGTACTTC. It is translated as CASSLQGPNIQYF.

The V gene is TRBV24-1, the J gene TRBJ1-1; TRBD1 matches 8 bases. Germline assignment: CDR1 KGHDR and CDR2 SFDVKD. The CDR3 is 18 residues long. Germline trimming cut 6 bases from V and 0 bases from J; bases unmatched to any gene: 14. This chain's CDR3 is CATSPRTGSRLMNTEAFF. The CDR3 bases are TGTGCCACCAGTCCCCGGACAGGGAGCCGATTGATGAACACTGAAGCTTTCTTT.

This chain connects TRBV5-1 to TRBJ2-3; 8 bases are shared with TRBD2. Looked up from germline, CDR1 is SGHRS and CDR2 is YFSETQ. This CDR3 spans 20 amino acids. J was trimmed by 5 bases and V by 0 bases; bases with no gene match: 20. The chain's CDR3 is CASSLGVAGLSFKRIDTQYF. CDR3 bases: TGCGCCAGCAGCTTGGGGGTAGCGGGACTAAGTTTTAAGCGGATAGATACGCAGTATTTT.

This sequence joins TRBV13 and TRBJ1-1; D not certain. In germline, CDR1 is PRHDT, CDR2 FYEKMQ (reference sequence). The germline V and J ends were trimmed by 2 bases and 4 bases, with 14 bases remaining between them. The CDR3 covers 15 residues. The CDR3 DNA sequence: TGTGCCAGCAGCTTACGGCCCCACTCGGGCACTGAAGCTTTCTTT. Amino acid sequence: CASSLRPHSGTEAFF.

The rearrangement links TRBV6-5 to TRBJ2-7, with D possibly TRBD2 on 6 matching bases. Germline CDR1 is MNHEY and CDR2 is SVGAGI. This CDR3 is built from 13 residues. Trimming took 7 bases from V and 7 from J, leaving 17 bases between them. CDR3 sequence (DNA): TGTGCCAGCACCGGGAGTTCACTATTAGAGCAGTACTTC. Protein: CASTGSSLLEQYF.

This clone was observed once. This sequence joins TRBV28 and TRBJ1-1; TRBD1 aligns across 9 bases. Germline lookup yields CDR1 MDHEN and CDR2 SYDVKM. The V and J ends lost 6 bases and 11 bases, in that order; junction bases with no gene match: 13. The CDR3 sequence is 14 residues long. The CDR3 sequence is CASSTGGQGQDAFF. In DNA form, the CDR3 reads TGTGCCAGCAGCACAGGGGGACAGGGTCAAGACGCTTTCTTT.

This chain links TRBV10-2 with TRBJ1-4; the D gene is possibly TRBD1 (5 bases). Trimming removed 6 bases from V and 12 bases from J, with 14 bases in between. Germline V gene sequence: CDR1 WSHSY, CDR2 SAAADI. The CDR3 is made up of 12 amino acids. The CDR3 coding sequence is TGCGCCAGCAGCCCCGGGGGGTGGGAACTGTTTTTT. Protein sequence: CASSPGGWELFF.

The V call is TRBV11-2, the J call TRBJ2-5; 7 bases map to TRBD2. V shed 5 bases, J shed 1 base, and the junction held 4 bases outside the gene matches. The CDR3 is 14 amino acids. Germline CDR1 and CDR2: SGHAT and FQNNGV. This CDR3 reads CASSPRLAQETQYF. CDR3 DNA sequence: TGTGCCAGCAGCCCCCGACTAGCCCAAGAGACCCAGTACTTC.

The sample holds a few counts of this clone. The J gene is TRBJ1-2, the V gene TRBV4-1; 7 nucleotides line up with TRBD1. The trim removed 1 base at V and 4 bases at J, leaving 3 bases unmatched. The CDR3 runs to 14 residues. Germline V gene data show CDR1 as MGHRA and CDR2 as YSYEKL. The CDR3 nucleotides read TGCGCCAGCAGCCAAGTTGGACAGGTCTATGGCTACACCTTC. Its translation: CASSQVGQVYGYTF.

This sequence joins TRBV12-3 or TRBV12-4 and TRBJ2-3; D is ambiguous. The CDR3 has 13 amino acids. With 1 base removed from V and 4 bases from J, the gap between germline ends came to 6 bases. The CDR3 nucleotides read TGTGCCAGCAGTTTAGGTGGGCCAGATACGCAGTATTTT. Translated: CASSLGGPDTQYF.

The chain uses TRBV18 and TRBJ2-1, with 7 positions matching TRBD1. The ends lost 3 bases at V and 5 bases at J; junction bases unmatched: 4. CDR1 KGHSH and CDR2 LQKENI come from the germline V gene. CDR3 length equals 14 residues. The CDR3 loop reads CASSPGTANNEQFF. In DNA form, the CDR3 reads TGTGCCAGCTCACCGGGGACAGCCAACAATGAGCAGTTCTTC.